This T cell receptor beta chain is from a study of Ad26.COV2.S vaccination and SARS-CoV-2 variants. The protocol was immunoSEQ multiplex PCR, while the TCRdb copy is restricted to in-frame clones and leaves out a portion. The table lists 300,000 to 350,000 clones, 86% of them singletons, with about 10% in the top ten. The length of the CDR3 is 14 residues. Trimming shortened V by 3 bases and J by 2 bases, and 11 bases separated the two germline ends. Per the germline V gene, CDR1 is SQVTM and CDR2 is ANQGSEA. Stated treatment: some 19 received Ad26.COV2.S at low or high dose, single or two shots; a few received placebo; per-sample allocation not given. Sampling was done on day 63 after the first vaccine or placebo injection.

The source was peripheral blood, collected in a trial of Ad26.COV2.S vaccine versus placebo. This rearrangement joins TRBV29-1 to TRBJ2-1; possibly TRBD1 or TRBD2 for D (5 bases each). The clonotype originates from a person between 18 and 60 years old who received the Ad26.COV2.S COVID-19 vaccine or a placebo. CDR3 coding DNA: TGCAGCGTTGATGAGGGGTCCACCTACAATGAGCAGTTCTTC. Translating it yields CSVDEGSTYNEQFF.